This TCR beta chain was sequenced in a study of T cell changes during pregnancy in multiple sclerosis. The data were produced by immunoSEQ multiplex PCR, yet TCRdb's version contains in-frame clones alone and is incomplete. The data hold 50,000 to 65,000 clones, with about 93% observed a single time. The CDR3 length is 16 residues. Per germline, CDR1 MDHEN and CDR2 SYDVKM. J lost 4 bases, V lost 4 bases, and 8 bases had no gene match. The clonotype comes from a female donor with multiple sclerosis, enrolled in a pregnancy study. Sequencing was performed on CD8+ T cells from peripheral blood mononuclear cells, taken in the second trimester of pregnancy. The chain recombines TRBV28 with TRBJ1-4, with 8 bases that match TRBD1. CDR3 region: CASSSHTGGLNEKLFF. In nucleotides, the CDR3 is TGTGCCAGCAGTTCCCATACAGGGGGTCTTAATGAAAAACTGTTTTTT.